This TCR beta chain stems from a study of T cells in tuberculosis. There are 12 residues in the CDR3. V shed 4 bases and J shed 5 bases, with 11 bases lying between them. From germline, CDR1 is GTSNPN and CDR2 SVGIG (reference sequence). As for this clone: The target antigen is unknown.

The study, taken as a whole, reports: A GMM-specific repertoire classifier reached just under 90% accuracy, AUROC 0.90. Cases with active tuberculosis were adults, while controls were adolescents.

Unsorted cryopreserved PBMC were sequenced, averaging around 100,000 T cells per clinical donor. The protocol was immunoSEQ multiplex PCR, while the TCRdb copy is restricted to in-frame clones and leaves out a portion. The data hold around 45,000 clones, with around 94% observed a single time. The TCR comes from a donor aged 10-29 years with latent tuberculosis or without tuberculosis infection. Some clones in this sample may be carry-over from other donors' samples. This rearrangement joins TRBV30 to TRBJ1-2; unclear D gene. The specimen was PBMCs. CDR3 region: CAWKGGGYGYTF. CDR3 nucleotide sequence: TGTGCCTGGAAGGGCGGCGGGTATGGCTACACCTTC.